The T cell receptor beta chain described here comes from a study of blood T cell repertoires in COVID-19. Original methodology: Amplification of reference gene primers provided the estimated nucleated cell counts. Method: immunoSEQ multiplex PCR; TCRdb's copy keeps in-frame clones and lacks some. The D gene and trimming were derived from the DNA, and the V and J assignments and clone size from that table. Among 240,000 or so clones listed, 86% were seen once. V lost 4 bases, J lost 3 bases, and 5 bases stayed unmatched. Germline CDR1 and CDR2: SNHLY and FYNNEI. CDR3 size: 15 residues. The V and J genes are TRBV2 and TRBJ2-1; the match to TRBD2 covers 8 bases. The TCR sequence derives from a middle-aged woman with acute COVID-19. Source material: PBMCs or T cells enriched from blood (not recorded which). The CDR3, as DNA: TGTGCCAGCAGTGCCAGCGGGAGAGACTACAATGAGCAGTTCTTC. It translates to CASSASGRDYNEQFF.